The 27 T cell receptor beta chains given below trace back to one sample, sequenced in a study of cytomegalovirus exposure and HLA in healthy donors. This table comes from immunoSEQ multiplex PCR, and its TCRdb copy is limited to in-frame clones, with some not included. The sample contains 200,000 to 250,000 clones, around 90% of which appear only once. Sequenced sample: PBMCs. The origin of the receptors is a woman in her late teens or twenties in good health and CMV-seropositive.

The rearrangement uses TRBV7-9 and TRBJ1-1; TRBD1 agrees at 8 bases. V shed 3 bases, J shed 5 bases, and the junction held 5 bases outside the gene matches. This CDR3 has 14 amino acids. Germline-derived CDR1 and CDR2 are SEHNR and FQNEAQ (reference sequence). The CDR3, as DNA: TGTGCCAGCAGCTTTATGACAGGGGTTACTGAAGCTTTCTTT. Translation gives CASSFMTGVTEAFF.

This clone was seen only once. The rearrangement uses TRBV28 and TRBJ2-7; TRBD2 might be the D (6 bases). V shed 6 bases and J shed 1 base, with 13 bases lying between them. The CDR3 has 14 residues. Germline CDR1 reads MDHEN; CDR2 reads SYDVKM. The CDR3 loop reads CASRGGGGSYEQYF. CDR3 nucleotide sequence: TGTGCCAGCAGGGGGGGAGGAGGGTCCTACGAGCAGTACTTC.

The J gene is TRBJ2-1, the V gene TRBV27; TRBD1 aligns across 9 bases. This CDR3 is 14 amino acids long. V shed 7 bases, J shed 4 bases, and the junction held 5 bases outside the gene matches. Germline-derived CDR1 and CDR2 are MNHEY and SMNVEV (reference sequence). The chain's CDR3 is CASTQGQGYNEQFF. The CDR3 nucleotides are TGTGCCAGCACCCAGGGACAGGGATACAATGAGCAGTTCTTC.

The V gene is TRBV30, the J gene TRBJ2-1; D unclear. In germline, CDR1 is GTSNPN, CDR2 SVGIG (reference sequence). This CDR3 contains 11 residues. V lost 1 base to trimming and J lost 7 bases, with 5 bases between them. CDR3 nucleotides: TGTGCCTGGAGTGCGGGTAATGAGCAGTTCTTC. It encodes CAWSAGNEQFF.

The chain links TRBV5-6 to TRBJ1-2, with a tentative D call TRBD1 (5 bases). The germline gives CDR1 SGHDT, CDR2 YYEEEE. This CDR3 is built from 15 residues. The ends were cut back, 0 bases at V and 0 bases at J, with 9 bases in the middle. The CDR3 bases are TGTGCCAGCAGCTTGGGACAGTTAGCTAACTATGGCTACACCTTC. This sequence encodes CASSLGQLANYGYTF.

This CDR3 reads CASSVGGSSYNEQFF. CDR3 in DNA: TGTGCCAGCTCAGTGGGGGGTAGCTCCTACAATGAGCAGTTCTTC. The rearrangement uses TRBV18 and TRBJ2-1; maybe TRBD2 (6 bases). The CDR3 sequence is 15 residues long. Deletions cut 5 bases from V and 0 bases from J, with 11 bases between. The V gene's germline CDR1 is KGHSH and CDR2 LQKENI. Using reference TRBV18 and TRBJ2-1 for the parts outside the CDR3, the full variable domain is NAGVMQNPRHLVRRRGQEARLRCSPMKGHSHVYWYRQLPEEGLKFMVYLQKENIIDESGMPKERFSAEFPKEGPSILRIQQVVRGDSAAYFCASSVGGSSYNEQFFGPGTRLTVL.

The chain is built from TRBV7-9 and TRBJ1-5, with 9 bases matching TRBD1. V dropped 1 base and J dropped 7; count of bases not matched to a gene: 5. Germline-derived CDR1 and CDR2 are SEHNR and FQNEAQ (reference sequence). The CDR3 spans 15 residues. The CDR3 nucleotides are TGTGCCAGCAGCTTAGACAGGGGGCTGGAACAGCCCCAGCATTTT. Translating it yields CASSLDRGLEQPQHF. Filled out from reference TRBV7-9 and TRBJ1-5, the complete variable domain reads DTGVSQNPRHKITKRGQNVTFRCDPISEHNRLYWYRQTLGQGPEFLTYFQNEAQLEKSRLLSDRFSAERPKGSFSTLEIQRTEQGDSAMYLCASSLDRGLEQPQHFGDGTRLSIL.

The genes are TRBV7-3 and TRBJ1-5; TRBD1 is a possible D gene (5 bases). Trimming removed 6 bases at V and 0 bases at J, with 21 bases between. The germline V gene encodes CDR1 SGHTA and CDR2 FQGTGA. CDR3 length: 18 residues. DNA for the CDR3: TGTGCCAGCAGGGGGGGGTCTGTATATCTCTATAGCAATCAGCCCCAGCATTTT. As protein: CASRGGSVYLYSNQPQHF. The entire variable domain, with the rest obtained from reference TRBV7-3 and TRBJ1-5, is as follows: GAGVSQTPSNKVTEKGKYVELRCDPISGHTALYWYRQSLGQGPEFLIYFQGTGAADDSGLPNDRFFAVRPEGSVSTLKIQRTERGDSAVYLCASRGGSVYLYSNQPQHFGDGTRLSIL.

The V gene is TRBV19, the J gene TRBJ2-1, with 8 bases that match TRBD2. This CDR3 is 16 amino acids long. With V trimmed by 4 bases and J by 3 bases, 8 bases remained unmatched. Germline CDR1 is LNHDA and CDR2 is SQIVND (reference sequence). The CDR3 sequence: CASSRGAGGIYNEQFF. The CDR3 coding sequence is TGTGCCAGTAGTAGAGGGGCGGGAGGTATCTACAATGAGCAGTTCTTC.

V gene TRBV15 combines with J gene TRBJ2-1; D may be TRBD2 (6 bases). The CDR3 is made up of 13 amino acids. Germline lookup yields CDR1 LNHNV and CDR2 YYDKDF (reference sequence). The V end lost 11 bases, the J end lost 6 bases, and 17 bases lay between the germline ends. In DNA, the CDR3 is TGTGCCGCCTCGGGAGTCTCGCCCAATGAGCAGTTCTTC. It specifies CAASGVSPNEQFF.

The chain is built from TRBV7-9 and TRBJ2-3, with 7 bases matching TRBD2. The CDR3 extends over 12 amino acids. Per the germline V gene, CDR1 is SEHNR and CDR2 is FQNEAQ (reference sequence). V lost 5 bases, J lost 14 bases, and 10 bases stayed unmatched. The CDR3 region is CASSPLYGRSYF. CDR3 DNA sequence: TGTGCCAGCAGCCCGCTGTACGGGAGGTCGTATTTT.

The gene calls are TRBV4-1 and TRBJ2-3, with 10 positions matching TRBD2. Germline V gene sequence: CDR1 MGHRA, CDR2 YSYEKL. CDR3 length equals 15 residues. The trim removed 4 bases at V and 2 bases at J, leaving 3 bases unmatched. The DNA for the CDR3 is TGCGCCAGCAGCCGGACTAGCGGACCCACAGATACGCAGTATTTT. Translation gives CASSRTSGPTDTQYF.

The rearrangement uses TRBV18 and TRBJ2-2; D uncertain. Germline V gene data show CDR1 as KGHSH and CDR2 as LQKENI. Trimming stripped 3 bases from V and 1 base from J, with 6 bases between. This CDR3 region has 14 residues. CDR3 residues: CASSPPWNTGELFF. The CDR3 nucleotides read TGTGCCAGCTCACCCCCCTGGAACACCGGGGAGCTGTTTTTT.

This chain joins TRBV28 and TRBJ2-7; D is ambiguous. In germline, CDR1 is MDHEN, CDR2 SYDVKM. V was shortened by 2 bases and J by 2 bases, with 4 bases between the two germline ends. The CDR3 spans 12 residues. The CDR3, as DNA: TGTGCCAGCAGTTTACTAGCCTACGAGCAGTACTTC. It yields the protein CASSLLAYEQYF.

The chain carries TRBV27 and TRBJ1-1; D may be TRBD1 (5 bases). Trimming took 6 bases from V and 0 from J, leaving 14 bases between them. Per germline, CDR1 MNHEY and CDR2 SMNVEV (reference sequence). This CDR3 spans 15 amino acids. The CDR3 nucleotides are TGTGCCAGCAGCCCCCAGGGCCCAATGAACACTGAAGCTTTCTTT. It translates to CASSPQGPMNTEAFF.

The chain links TRBV11-3 to TRBJ1-1; 9 bases match TRBD1. The CDR3 covers 14 residues. From germline, CDR1 is SGHNT and CDR2 YENEEA. The V segment lost 5 bases and the J segment 3 bases; nucleotides outside the gene matches: 4. The CDR3 region has the DNA TGTGCCAGCAGCCACAGGGGGCCCTACACTGAAGCTTTCTTT. It encodes CASSHRGPYTEAFF.

The V and J genes are TRBV27 and TRBJ1-4, with D unclear. This CDR3 is 15 amino acids long. Germline values: CDR1 MNHEY, CDR2 SMNVEV (reference sequence). V lost 0 bases and J 8 bases, leaving 13 bases between the germline ends. The CDR3 is CASSLSQNPGEKLFF. In DNA form, the CDR3 reads TGTGCCAGCAGTTTATCGCAGAATCCCGGGGAAAAACTGTTTTTT. The full variable domain, rest sourced from reference TRBV27 and TRBJ1-4, is EAQVTQNPRYLITVTGKKLTVTCSQNMNHEYMSWYRQDPGLGLRQIYYSMNVEVTDKGDVPEGYKVSRKEKRNFPLILESPSPNQTSLYFCASSLSQNPGEKLFFGSGTQLSVL.

The gene calls are TRBV28 and TRBJ2-2; 7 nucleotides match TRBD1. The V and J ends lost 3 bases and 1 base, in that order; junction bases with no gene match: 2. CDR1 is MDHEN and CDR2 is SYDVKM in the germline V gene. The CDR3 is made up of 15 amino acids. CDR3 loop: CASSLDRLNTGELFF. CDR3 nucleotides: TGTGCCAGCAGTTTGGACAGGTTGAACACCGGGGAGCTGTTTTTT.

This chain uses TRBV7-6 with TRBJ1-2; D unresolved. Trimming took off 1 base at V and 0 bases at J, with 3 bases between the two ends. The CDR3 sequence is 13 residues long. Germline CDR1 is SGHVS and CDR2 is FNYEAQ. The CDR3 region has the DNA TGTGCCAGCAGCTTAGGAGCTAACTATGGCTACACCTTC. As protein: CASSLGANYGYTF.

The rearrangement joins TRBV2 to TRBJ2-5; no clear D. The germline CDR1 and CDR2 sequences are SNHLY and FYNNEI. CDR3 length: 11 residues. Deletions cut 8 bases from V and 2 bases from J, with 6 bases between. The CDR3 DNA is TGTGCCAGCGGCAGACAAGAGACCCAGTACTTC. Translation gives CASGRQETQYF.

The chain couples TRBV27 to TRBJ2-1; TRBD2 matches 10 bases. The V and J ends lost 6 bases and 4 bases, in that order; junction bases with no gene match: 18. This CDR3 is 19 amino acids long. The germline gives CDR1 MNHEY, CDR2 SMNVEV (reference sequence). CDR3 in amino acids: CASRLRASGSHIAYNEQFF. The CDR3 DNA is TGTGCCAGCAGACTTCGGGCTAGCGGGAGTCATATTGCTTACAATGAGCAGTTCTTC.

The rearrangement uses TRBV9 and TRBJ1-2; the match to TRBD1 covers 8 bases. In germline, CDR1 is SGDLS, CDR2 YYNGEE. CDR3 size: 13 residues. Unmatched junction bases numbered 5, after V lost 2 bases and J lost 8 bases. DNA for the CDR3: TGTGCCAGCAGCGTTGTCCAGGGGGCAGGCTACACCTTC. It encodes CASSVVQGAGYTF.

The chain has TRBV28 and TRBJ1-1, with 8 bases identical to TRBD1. This CDR3 is built from 14 residues. Germline CDR1 MDHEN, CDR2 SYDVKM. With V trimmed by 6 bases and J by 8 bases, 11 bases remained unmatched. For the CDR3, the DNA is TGTGCCAGCAGACAGGGGGGGGGTTGGGGAGAAGCTTTCTTT. This encodes CASRQGGGWGEAFF.

The genes are TRBV29-1 and TRBJ1-2; no reliable D call. Trimming shortened V by 6 bases and J by 3 bases, and 11 bases separated the two germline ends. Germline CDR1 is SQVTM and CDR2 is ANQGSEA. The CDR3 contains 12 residues. The CDR3 DNA reads TGCAGCGTAATAGACGAGGACTATGGCTACACCTTC. Translation: CSVIDEDYGYTF.

The chain links TRBV4-1 to TRBJ1-1; a weak D match, TRBD1 (6 bases). Trimming removed 1 base at V and 0 bases at J, with 12 bases between. Germline V gene data show CDR1 as MGHRA and CDR2 as YSYEKL. The CDR3 has 16 amino acids. CDR3 bases: TGCGCCAGCAGCCAAGGGCAGGGGCGAATGAACACTGAAGCTTTCTTT. This encodes CASSQGQGRMNTEAFF.

The rearrangement uses TRBV19 and TRBJ1-2; 8 bases match TRBD1. Germline CDR1 is LNHDA and CDR2 is SQIVND (reference sequence). The CDR3 is 16 amino acids. The V and J ends lost 3 bases and 4 bases, in that order; junction bases with no gene match: 10. CDR3 DNA: TGTGCCAGTAGTATGCGGACAGGGTTGGTTATCTATGGCTACACCTTC. As protein: CASSMRTGLVIYGYTF.

This rearrangement joins TRBV30 to TRBJ2-2; 11 bases line up with TRBD1. The V gene's germline CDR1 is GTSNPN and CDR2 SVGIG (reference sequence). V trimming: 1 base; J trimming: 3 bases; junction bases outside the gene matches: 4. The CDR3 is 16 residues long. The CDR3 DNA is TGTGCCTGGAGTGGGACAGGGGGCGAGGACACCGGGGAGCTGTTTTTT. Protein: CAWSGTGGEDTGELFF. The variable domain in full, completed from reference TRBV30 and TRBJ2-2, reads SQTIHQWPATLVQPVGSPLSLECTVEGTSNPNLYWYRQAAGRGLQLLFYSVGIGQISSEVPQNLSASRPQDRQFILSSKKLLLSDSGFYLCAWSGTGGEDTGELFFGEGSRLTVL.